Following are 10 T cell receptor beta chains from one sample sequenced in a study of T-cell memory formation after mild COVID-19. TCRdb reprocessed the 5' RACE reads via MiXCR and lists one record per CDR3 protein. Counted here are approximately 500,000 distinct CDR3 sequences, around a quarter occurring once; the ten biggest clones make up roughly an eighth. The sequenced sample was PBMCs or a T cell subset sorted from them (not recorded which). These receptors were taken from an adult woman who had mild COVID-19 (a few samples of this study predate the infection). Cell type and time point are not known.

In DNA form, the CDR3 reads TGCGCCAGCAGCTTGGATAGGACAGGGGTCACTGAAGCTTTCTTT. Its translation is CASSLDRTGVTEAFF. The chain joins TRBV5-1 to TRBJ1-1; 9 nucleotides align to TRBD1. This CDR3 spans 15 amino acids. The germline CDR1 and CDR2 sequences are SGHRS and YFSETQ. V was pared by 0 bases and J by 4 bases, with 4 bases of the junction left unmatched. The variable domain in full, with the rest retrieved from reference TRBV5-1 and TRBJ1-1, is KAGVTQTPRYLIKTRGQQVTLSCSPISGHRSVSWYQQTPGQGLQFLFEYFSETQRNKGNFPGRFSGRQFSNSRSEMNVSTLELGDSALYLCASSLDRTGVTEAFFGQGTRLTVV.

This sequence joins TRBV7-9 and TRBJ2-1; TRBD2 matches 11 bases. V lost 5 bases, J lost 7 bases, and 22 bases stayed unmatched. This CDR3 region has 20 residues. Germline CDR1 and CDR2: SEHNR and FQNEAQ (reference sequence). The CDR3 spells CASSPSVAGGPQGKRNEQFF. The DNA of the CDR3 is TGTGCCAGCAGCCCTTCTGTAGCGGGAGGGCCCCAGGGTAAGAGGAATGAGCAGTTCTTC.

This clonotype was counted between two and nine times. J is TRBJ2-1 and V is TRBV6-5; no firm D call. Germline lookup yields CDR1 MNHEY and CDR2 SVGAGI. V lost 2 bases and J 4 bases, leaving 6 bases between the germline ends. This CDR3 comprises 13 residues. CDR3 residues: CASSYGFYNEQFF. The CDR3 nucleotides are TGTGCCAGCAGTTACGGTTTTTACAATGAGCAGTTCTTC.

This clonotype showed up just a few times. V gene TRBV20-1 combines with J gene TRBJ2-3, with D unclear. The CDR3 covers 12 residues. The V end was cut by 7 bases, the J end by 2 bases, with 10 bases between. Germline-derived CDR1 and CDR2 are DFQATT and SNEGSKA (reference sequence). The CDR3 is CSVKTNTDTQYF. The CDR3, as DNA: TGCAGTGTCAAGACAAACACAGATACGCAGTATTTT.

As DNA, the CDR3 is TGCAGCGTCGCCGGGGGAGGGGTCCAGTACTTC. Translation gives CSVAGGGVQYF. The rearrangement links TRBV29-1 to TRBJ2-7, with 7 bases fitting TRBD2. Trimming removed 6 bases from V and 10 bases from J; junction bases left unmatched: 9. Germline values: CDR1 SQVTM, CDR2 ANQGSEA. This CDR3 comprises 11 residues.

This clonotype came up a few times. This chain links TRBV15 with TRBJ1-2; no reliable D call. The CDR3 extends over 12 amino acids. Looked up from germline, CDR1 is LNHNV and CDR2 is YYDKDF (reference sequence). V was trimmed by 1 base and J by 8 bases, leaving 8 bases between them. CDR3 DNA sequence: TGTGCCACCAGCAGAGTACGAGGGGGCTACACCTTC. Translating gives CATSRVRGGYTF.

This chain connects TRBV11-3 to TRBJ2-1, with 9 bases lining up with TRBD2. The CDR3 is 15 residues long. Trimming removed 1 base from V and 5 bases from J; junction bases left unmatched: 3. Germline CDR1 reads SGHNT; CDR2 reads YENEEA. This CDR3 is CASSLVAGAHNEQFF. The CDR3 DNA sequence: TGTGCCAGCAGCTTAGTAGCGGGAGCCCACAATGAGCAGTTCTTC.

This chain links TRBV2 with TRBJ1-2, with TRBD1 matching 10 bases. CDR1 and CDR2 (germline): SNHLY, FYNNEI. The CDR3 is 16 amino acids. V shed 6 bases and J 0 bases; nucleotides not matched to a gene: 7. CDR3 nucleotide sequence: TGTGCCAGCAGACCGGGACAGGGGACAGCTAACTATGGCTACACCTTC. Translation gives CASRPGQGTANYGYTF.

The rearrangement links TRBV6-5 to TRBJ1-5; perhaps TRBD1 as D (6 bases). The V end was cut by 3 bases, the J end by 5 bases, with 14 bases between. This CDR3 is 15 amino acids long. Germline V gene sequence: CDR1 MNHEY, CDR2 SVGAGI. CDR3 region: CASSYGQGRDQPQHF. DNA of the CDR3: TGTGCCAGCAGTTATGGCCAGGGGCGAGATCAGCCCCAGCATTTT.

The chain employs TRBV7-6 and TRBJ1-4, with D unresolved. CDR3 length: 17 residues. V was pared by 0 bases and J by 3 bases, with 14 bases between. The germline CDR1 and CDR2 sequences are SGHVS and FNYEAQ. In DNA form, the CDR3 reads TGTGCCAGCAGCTTAGCGCAAACTGGATCGCCTAATGAAAAACTGTTTTTT. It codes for CASSLAQTGSPNEKLFF.